This is a list of T cell receptor beta chains from one sample in a study of T cell repertoires in cytomegalovirus infection. Each CDR3 protein is one row after TCRdb ran MiXCR on the reads. This sample has about 920,000 distinct CDR3 sequences, with roughly 31% found just once. For these TCRs, the target antigens are not known. Sequenced here: cultured CD8+ T cells from PBMCs, sampled from culture after CMV antigen stimulation. The receptors originated from a human donor in good health (CMV status not recorded). Some clones in this sample may be carry-over from other donors' samples. CDR3s include the opening cysteine and the closing phenylalanine or tryptophan. Each record gives: J gene, V gene, clone size, D gene, CDR3 protein, CDR3 DNA. The D gene is left open where the match is weak. Clone size is shown for a subset of rows, as once, few, many or a class of expanded clone.

j_call: TRBJ1-5
v_call: TRBV19
clone_size: few
d_call: NA
cdr3_aa: CASGVSNQPQHF
cdr3_nt: TGTGCCAGTGGGGTGAGCAATCAGCCCCAGCATTTT

j_call: TRBJ2-7
v_call: TRBV27
clone_size: few
d_call: NA
cdr3_aa: CASSQTWASWEQYF
cdr3_nt: TGTGCCAGCTCCCAGACCTGGGCCTCGTGGGAGCAGTACTTC

j_call: TRBJ2-2
v_call: TRBV6-5
clone_size: NA
d_call: NA
cdr3_aa: CASSRPGYTEPGELFF
cdr3_nt: TGTGCCAGCAGCAGACCGGGGTATACCGAGCCCGGGGAGCTGTTTTTT

j_call: TRBJ2-1
v_call: TRBV2
clone_size: few
d_call: TRBD2
cdr3_aa: CASSVSGDYNEQFF
cdr3_nt: TGTGCCAGCAGTGTTAGCGGGGATTACAATGAGCAGTTCTTC

j_call: TRBJ1-2
v_call: TRBV6-6
clone_size: NA
d_call: TRBD1
cdr3_aa: CASIGSGDRGLGYTF
cdr3_nt: TGTGCCAGCATCGGCAGTGGGGACAGGGGGCTCGGCTACACCTTC

j_call: TRBJ2-5
v_call: TRBV7-9
clone_size: few
d_call: NA
cdr3_aa: CASSHLEVQETQYF
cdr3_nt: TGTGCCAGCAGCCATCTCGAGGTCCAAGAGACCCAGTACTTC

j_call: TRBJ2-1
v_call: TRBV6-2/TRBV6-3
clone_size: few
d_call: TRBD2
cdr3_aa: CASSYSGRDEQFF
cdr3_nt: TGTGCCAGCAGTTACTCGGGGAGGGATGAGCAGTTCTTC

j_call: TRBJ2-3
v_call: TRBV7-3
clone_size: NA
d_call: TRBD2
cdr3_aa: CASSRLAGGVTDTQYF
cdr3_nt: TGTGCCAGCAGCCGACTAGCGGGGGGGGTAACAGATACGCAGTATTTT

j_call: TRBJ2-2
v_call: TRBV10-3
clone_size: few
d_call: NA
cdr3_aa: CAISESVWLAMNTGELFF
cdr3_nt: TGTGCCATCAGTGAGTCGGTATGGCTAGCGATGAACACCGGGGAGCTGTTTTTT

j_call: TRBJ2-5
v_call: TRBV11-1
clone_size: few
d_call: NA
cdr3_aa: CASSLVGSGLGVTQYF
cdr3_nt: TGTGCCAGCAGCTTAGTCGGTTCGGGTCTTGGAGTGACCCAGTACTTC

j_call: TRBJ1-2
v_call: TRBV19
clone_size: few
d_call: NA
cdr3_aa: CASTISGRTYGYTF
cdr3_nt: TGTGCCAGTACCATCTCTGGCAGGACCTATGGCTACACCTTC

j_call: TRBJ2-1
v_call: TRBV28
clone_size: NA
d_call: TRBD2
cdr3_aa: CASRKGLARGAAYNEQFF
cdr3_nt: TGTGCCAGCAGAAAGGGACTAGCACGAGGAGCGGCCTACAATGAGCAGTTCTTC

j_call: TRBJ2-3
v_call: TRBV6-4
clone_size: many
d_call: TRBD2
cdr3_aa: CASSDGGETDTQYF
cdr3_nt: TGTGCCAGCAGTGACGGGGGGGAGACAGATACGCAGTATTTT

j_call: TRBJ2-1
v_call: TRBV11-3
clone_size: NA
d_call: NA
cdr3_aa: CASSSRAGGYNEQFF
cdr3_nt: TGTGCCAGCAGCTCCAGAGCTGGAGGCTACAATGAGCAGTTCTTC

j_call: TRBJ2-3
v_call: TRBV27
clone_size: NA
d_call: NA
cdr3_aa: CASIPDGYTDTQYF
cdr3_nt: TGTGCCAGCATCCCGGATGGATACACAGATACGCAGTATTTT

j_call: TRBJ2-1
v_call: TRBV12-3/TRBV12-4
clone_size: few
d_call: NA
cdr3_aa: CASSLLYGEGNEQFF
cdr3_nt: TGTGCCAGCAGTTTATTGTACGGGGAAGGGAATGAGCAGTTCTTC

j_call: TRBJ1-5
v_call: TRBV28
clone_size: NA
d_call: NA
cdr3_aa: CASSPYGGGPNQPQHF
cdr3_nt: TGTGCCAGCAGTCCCTACGGGGGGGGCCCGAATCAGCCCCAGCATTTT

j_call: TRBJ2-7
v_call: TRBV2
clone_size: NA
d_call: TRBD1
cdr3_aa: CAGRDSYYEQYF
cdr3_nt: TGTGCCGGCCGGGACAGCTACTACGAGCAGTACTTC

j_call: TRBJ2-7
v_call: TRBV19
clone_size: NA
d_call: NA
cdr3_aa: CASSIGDGPYEQYF
cdr3_nt: TGTGCCAGTAGTATTGGAGATGGACCCTACGAGCAGTACTTC

j_call: TRBJ1-1
v_call: TRBV10-2
clone_size: NA
d_call: NA
cdr3_aa: CASSDWAGVEAFF
cdr3_nt: TGCGCCAGCAGTGACTGGGCAGGGGTTGAAGCTTTCTTT

j_call: TRBJ2-1
v_call: TRBV2
clone_size: many
d_call: TRBD1
cdr3_aa: CASSGRTGPYNEQFF
cdr3_nt: TGTGCCAGCAGTGGTCGGACAGGGCCCTACAATGAGCAGTTCTTC

j_call: TRBJ2-2
v_call: TRBV4-1
clone_size: many
d_call: NA
cdr3_aa: CASSQPGQNTGELFF
cdr3_nt: TGCGCCAGCAGCCAACCGGGACAGAACACCGGGGAGCTGTTTTTT

j_call: TRBJ1-2
v_call: TRBV6-1
clone_size: few
d_call: TRBD1
cdr3_aa: CASTPDRPYGYTF
cdr3_nt: TGTGCCAGCACCCCGGACAGGCCCTATGGCTACACCTTC

j_call: TRBJ1-3
v_call: TRBV4-2
clone_size: few
d_call: NA
cdr3_aa: CASSQGNSGNTIYF
cdr3_nt: TGTGCCAGCAGCCAGGGCAACTCTGGAAACACCATATATTTT

j_call: TRBJ1-5
v_call: TRBV27
clone_size: few
d_call: NA
cdr3_aa: CASSSKQEFNQPQHF
cdr3_nt: TGTGCCAGCAGTTCGAAGCAGGAGTTTAATCAGCCCCAGCATTTT

j_call: TRBJ2-3
v_call: TRBV12-3/TRBV12-4
clone_size: many
d_call: TRBD2
cdr3_aa: CASTPSDHLGGGTLTDTQYF
cdr3_nt: TGTGCCAGCACCCCCTCGGACCACCTAGGCGGGGGGACACTCACAGATACGCAGTATTTT

j_call: TRBJ2-2
v_call: TRBV6-1
clone_size: few
d_call: NA
cdr3_aa: CASSEGTVPNTGELFF
cdr3_nt: TGTGCCAGCAGTGAAGGGACAGTCCCTAACACCGGGGAGCTGTTTTTT